This TCR beta chain was sequenced during a study of T cell repertoires in cytomegalovirus infection. For the study at large: CMV infection together with matching HLA type was indicated by public TCR beta signatures. Study-wide points: Summed public TCR beta family frequency identified CMV carriers bearing the relevant HLA. The ex vivo response was dominated by HLA-C-restricted CMV-specific TCR beta clonotypes.

A note on this clonotype: Its antigen is unidentified.

The V end lost 10 bases, the J end lost 6 bases, and 19 bases lay between the germline ends. The length of the CDR3 is 13 residues. The germline gives CDR1 MNHEY, CDR2 SVGEGT. One entry per CDR3 protein results from TCRdb running MiXCR on the reads. The sample consists of 150,000 or so distinct CDR3 sequences, about 20% of them appearing once. The clonotype was recovered from a human donor in good health (CMV status not recorded). Some clones in this sample may be carry-over from other donors' samples. This sequence joins TRBV6-2 or TRBV6-3 and TRBJ2-7; D is possibly TRBD1 (5 bases). The sequencing input was PBMCs. Here the CDR3 reads CATVQDSSGEQYF. CDR3 nucleotides: TGTGCCACCGTTCAAGACAGTTCGGGCGAGCAGTACTTC.